The 22 T cell receptor beta chains given below trace back to one sample, sequenced in a study of blood T cell repertoires in COVID-19. TCRdb's copy holds only in-frame clones and misses some; the assay was immunoSEQ multiplex PCR. The table lists 200,000 to 300,000 clones, roughly 83% of them singletons. Sequencing input: PBMCs or T cells enriched from blood (not recorded which). These receptors came from a woman between 45 and 60 years old who had recovered from COVID-19.

The chain uses TRBV6-1 and TRBJ2-1, with 9 bases identical to TRBD2. CDR1 is MNHNS and CDR2 is SASEGT in the germline V gene. CDR3 length equals 16 residues. J was trimmed by 4 bases and V by 0 bases; bases with no gene match: 4. This chain's CDR3 is CASSEAWREGYNEQFF. CDR3 in DNA: TGTGCCAGCAGTGAAGCGTGGCGGGAGGGATACAATGAGCAGTTCTTC.

The CDR3 is CASSYGGTEAFF. The CDR3 nucleotides read TGTGCCAGCAGCTACGGAGGGACTGAAGCTTTCTTT. The V gene is TRBV7-8, the J gene TRBJ1-1; D call uncertain. The V gene lost 4 bases and the J gene lost 5 bases, with 8 bases spanning the gap. There are 12 residues in the CDR3. Germline assignment: CDR1 SGHVS and CDR2 FQNEAQ.

V and J are TRBV4-1 and TRBJ1-2, with D tentatively TRBD1 (5 bases). Trimming removed 5 bases at V and 0 bases at J, with 13 bases between. Germline V gene sequence: CDR1 MGHRA, CDR2 YSYEKL. The CDR3 is 15 residues long. In DNA form, the CDR3 reads TGCGCCAGCAGCGCAGCCGGGGGTACTAACTATGGCTACACCTTC. Its protein is CASSAAGGTNYGYTF.

CDR3: CASSLFAGGSSYEQYF. The DNA of the CDR3 is TGTGCCAGCAGTTTATTCGCCGGCGGGAGCTCCTACGAGCAGTACTTC. This chain uses TRBV27 with TRBJ2-7, with 7 bases identical to TRBD2. Germline V gene data show CDR1 as MNHEY and CDR2 as SMNVEV (reference sequence). V dropped 1 base and J dropped 0; count of bases not matched to a gene: 6. The CDR3 spans 16 residues.

This chain uses TRBV6-5 with TRBJ1-2; D remains unclear. The CDR3 contains 11 residues. The germline V gene has CDR1 MNHEY and CDR2 SVGAGI. V dropped 10 bases and J dropped 7 bases, with 13 bases sitting between them. CDR3: CATLDGGGYTF. CDR3 sequence (DNA): TGTGCCACTTTGGATGGAGGTGGCTACACCTTC.

The chain couples TRBV4-1 to TRBJ2-3, with a tentative D call TRBD2 (5 bases). The CDR3 covers 15 residues. Looked up from germline, CDR1 is MGHRA and CDR2 is YSYEKL. V dropped 0 bases and J dropped 2 bases, with 9 bases sitting between them. CDR3 sequence (DNA): TGCGCCAGCAGCCAAGAAGGACTTCTCACAGATACGCAGTATTTT. It yields the protein CASSQEGLLTDTQYF.

The chain is built from TRBV6-2 or TRBV6-3 and TRBJ2-3, with TRBD2 matching over 12 bases. Germline-derived CDR1 and CDR2 are MNHEY and SVGEGT. CDR3 length equals 15 residues. Trimming took 3 bases from V and 5 from J; bases not matched to a gene: 3. CDR3 loop: CASSYLAGGRDTQYF. The DNA for the CDR3 is TGTGCCAGCAGTTATCTAGCGGGGGGGCGAGATACGCAGTATTTT.

This clone was seen a handful of times. This chain joins TRBV30 and TRBJ2-7; 7 bases fit TRBD1. The germline gives CDR1 GTSNPN, CDR2 SVGIG (reference sequence). The CDR3 extends over 13 amino acids. V shed 1 base, J shed 2 bases, and the junction held 2 bases outside the gene matches. CDR3 nucleotides: TGTGCCTGGAGTGCCGGGACAGCCTACGAGCAGTACTTC. Translated: CAWSAGTAYEQYF.

This chain links TRBV5-1 with TRBJ1-1; D ambiguous. Germline-derived CDR1 and CDR2 are SGHRS and YFSETQ. The CDR3 loop spans 14 amino acids. V lost 1 base to trimming and J lost 1 base, with 8 bases between them. The CDR3 nucleotides are TGCGCCAGCAGCTTGAACAGCCCGAACACTGAAGCTTTCTTT. Amino acid sequence: CASSLNSPNTEAFF.

This clone was seen just once. This rearrangement joins TRBV11-2 to TRBJ2-7, with 12 bases fitting TRBD1. The V gene end was trimmed by 5 bases and the J gene end by 5 bases; junction bases not matched to a gene: 4. This CDR3 region has 14 residues. The germline gives CDR1 SGHAT, CDR2 FQNNGV. The CDR3 loop is CASSVGTGGNEQYF. DNA for the CDR3: TGTGCCAGCAGCGTAGGGACAGGGGGCAACGAGCAGTACTTC.

V is TRBV15 and J is TRBJ1-6; D call uncertain. The CDR3 consists of 15 residues. V was trimmed by 0 bases and J by 9 bases, leaving 12 bases between them. Germline V lookup: CDR1 LNHNV, CDR2 YYDKDF (reference sequence). CDR3 sequence reads: CATSRDILEASPLHF. The CDR3 DNA sequence: TGTGCCACCAGCAGAGATATATTAGAGGCTTCACCCCTCCACTTT.

CDR3 sequence reads: CASSSSGSFTGELFF. The DNA of the CDR3 is TGTGCCAGCAGTTCTAGCGGGAGTTTCACCGGGGAGCTGTTTTTT. J is TRBJ2-2 and V is TRBV28; 10 nucleotides align to TRBD2. This CDR3 has 15 residues. The V gene end was trimmed by 4 bases and the J gene end by 4 bases; junction bases not matched to a gene: 3. CDR1 and CDR2 (germline): MDHEN, SYDVKM.

This sequence joins TRBV15 and TRBJ1-2; D remains unclear. Trimming pared 0 bases from V and 6 bases from J, leaving 11 bases between. Looked up from germline, CDR1 is LNHNV and CDR2 is YYDKDF (reference sequence). The CDR3 is 14 residues long. The DNA for the CDR3 is TGTGCCACCAGCAGAGATGTATCGGGGAATGGCTACACCTTC. It translates to CATSRDVSGNGYTF.

The chain links TRBV2 to TRBJ2-5, with 10 bases that match TRBD2. Germline CDR1 SNHLY, CDR2 FYNNEI. The CDR3 extends over 14 amino acids. J gave up 4 bases and V 7 bases, and 6 bases lay outside the gene matches. CDR3 in amino acids: CASIIAGGRETQYF. CDR3 DNA: TGTGCCAGCATTATAGCGGGAGGTAGAGAGACCCAGTACTTC.

The J gene is TRBJ1-5, the V gene TRBV19; 10 nucleotides align to TRBD1. V shed 7 bases and J 6 bases; nucleotides not matched to a gene: 6. This CDR3 is 14 amino acids long. Germline-derived CDR1 and CDR2 are LNHDA and SQIVND (reference sequence). CDR3: CASMDRGRGQPQHF. For the CDR3, the DNA is TGTGCCAGTATGGACAGGGGGAGGGGTCAGCCCCAGCATTTT.

V gene TRBV7-9 combines with J gene TRBJ2-2; TRBD1 matches 9 bases. CDR1 is SEHNR, CDR2 FQNEAQ, per germline (reference sequence). V trimming: 0 bases; J trimming: 6 bases; junction bases outside the gene matches: 8. The CDR3 consists of 17 residues. As DNA, the CDR3 is TGTGCCAGCAGCTTAGCGAGTGGGACAGGGCCAGCCGGGGAGCTGTTTTTT. It is translated as CASSLASGTGPAGELFF.

The gene calls are TRBV4-3 and TRBJ2-1; D is perhaps TRBD2 (6 bases). V was trimmed by 0 bases and J by 0 bases, leaving 15 bases between them. The CDR3 spans 18 residues. The germline V gene encodes CDR1 LGHNA and CDR2 YSLEER. The CDR3 loop is CASSQDYRDLSSYNEQFF. The CDR3 DNA is TGCGCCAGCAGCCAAGATTATCGGGACTTAAGCTCCTACAATGAGCAGTTCTTC.

The chain uses TRBV7-9 and TRBJ1-6; a weak D match, TRBD1 (6 bases). Germline loops: CDR1 SEHNR, CDR2 FQNEAQ (reference sequence). The CDR3 covers 14 residues. V was clipped by 5 bases and J by 4 bases, with 9 bases between them. CDR3 in amino acids: CASSATGYNSPLHF. Here the CDR3 DNA reads TGTGCCAGCAGCGCTACAGGGTATAATTCACCCCTCCACTTT.

The V gene is TRBV6-1, the J gene TRBJ1-4, with 10 bases identical to TRBD1. The CDR3 covers 16 residues. Trimming removed 1 base from V and 5 bases from J; junction bases left unmatched: 4. Germline values: CDR1 MNHNS, CDR2 SASEGT. The CDR3 DNA sequence: TGTGCCAGCAGTGAAGATGAGGGACAGGGGAATGAAAAACTGTTTTTT. Amino acids: CASSEDEGQGNEKLFF.

The chain is built from TRBV12-3 or TRBV12-4 and TRBJ1-1; D not resolved. This CDR3 is 13 amino acids long. V lost 6 bases to trimming and J lost 9 bases, with 17 bases between them. CDR3 in DNA: TGTGCCAGCAGAATTGCCGCGGGATCAAAAGCTTTCTTT. The encoded protein is CASRIAAGSKAFF.

The chain recombines TRBV6-5 with TRBJ2-2; 12 bases match TRBD2. J was trimmed by 6 bases and V by 8 bases; bases with no gene match: 4. CDR3 length: 14 amino acids. Germline V gene data show CDR1 as MNHEY and CDR2 as SVGAGI. CDR3 amino acids: CASASSGRAGELFF. CDR3 nucleotide sequence: TGTGCCAGCGCATCTAGCGGGAGGGCCGGGGAGCTGTTTTTT.

The chain links TRBV6-2 or TRBV6-3 to TRBJ2-3; TRBD2 matches at 8 bases. CDR3 length equals 15 residues. In germline, CDR1 is MNHEY, CDR2 SVGEGT. With 4 bases clipped from V and 3 bases from J, the junction kept 6 bases outside the gene matches. This CDR3 reads CASSSGLGWTDTQYF. CDR3 DNA: TGTGCCAGCAGTTCGGGACTAGGGTGGACAGATACGCAGTATTTT.